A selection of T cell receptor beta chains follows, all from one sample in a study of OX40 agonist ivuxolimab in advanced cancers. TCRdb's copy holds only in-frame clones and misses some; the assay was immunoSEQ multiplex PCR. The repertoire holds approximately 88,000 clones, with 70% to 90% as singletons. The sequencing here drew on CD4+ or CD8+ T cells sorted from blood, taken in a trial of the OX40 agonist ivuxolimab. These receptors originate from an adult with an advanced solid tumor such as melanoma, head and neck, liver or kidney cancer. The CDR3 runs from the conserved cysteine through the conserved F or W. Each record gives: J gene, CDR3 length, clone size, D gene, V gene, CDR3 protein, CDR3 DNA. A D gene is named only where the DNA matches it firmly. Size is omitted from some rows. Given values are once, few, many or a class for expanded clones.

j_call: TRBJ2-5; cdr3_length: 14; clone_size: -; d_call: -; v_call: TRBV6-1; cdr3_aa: CASSESWGEETQYF; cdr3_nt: TGTGCCAGCAGTGAGAGTTGGGGAGAAGAGACCCAGTACTTC
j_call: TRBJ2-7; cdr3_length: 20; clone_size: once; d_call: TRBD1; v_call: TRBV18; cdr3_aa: CASSPFARDPTGTGSYEQYF; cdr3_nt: TGTGCCAGCTCCCCTTTCGCAAGAGACCCGACCGGGACAGGTTCCTACGAGCAGTACTTC
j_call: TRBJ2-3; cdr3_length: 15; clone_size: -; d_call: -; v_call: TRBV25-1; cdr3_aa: CASSLDSIDTDTQYF; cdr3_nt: TGTGCCAGCAGTTTGGACAGCATCGACACAGATACGCAGTATTTT
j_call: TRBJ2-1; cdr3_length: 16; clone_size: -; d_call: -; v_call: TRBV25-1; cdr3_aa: CASSDLTGKKNNEQFF; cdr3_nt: TGTGCCAGCAGTGACCTTACGGGCAAAAAAAACAATGAGCAGTTCTTC
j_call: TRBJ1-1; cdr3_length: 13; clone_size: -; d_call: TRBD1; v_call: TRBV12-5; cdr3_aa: CASGLTGGTEAFF; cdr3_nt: TGTGCTAGTGGTCTAACAGGGGGCACTGAAGCTTTCTTT
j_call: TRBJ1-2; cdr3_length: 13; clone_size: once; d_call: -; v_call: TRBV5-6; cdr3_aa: CASSLDLSLGYTF; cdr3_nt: TGTGCCAGCAGCTTGGATTTGTCCCTTGGCTACACCTTC
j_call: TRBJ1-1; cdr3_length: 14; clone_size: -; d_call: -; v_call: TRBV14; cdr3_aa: CASRPVQGWTEAFF; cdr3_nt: TGTGCCAGCAGACCCGTACAGGGATGGACTGAAGCTTTCTTT
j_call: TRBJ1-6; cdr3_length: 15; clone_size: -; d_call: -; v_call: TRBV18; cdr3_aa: CASSPGVGYNSPLHF; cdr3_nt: TGTGCCAGCTCACCAGGGGTGGGCTATAATTCACCCCTCCACTTT
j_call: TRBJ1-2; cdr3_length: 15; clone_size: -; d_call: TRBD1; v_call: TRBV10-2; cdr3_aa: CASSEGNRQGGGYTF; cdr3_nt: TGCGCCAGCAGTGAGGGGAATCGACAGGGAGGGGGCTACACCTTC
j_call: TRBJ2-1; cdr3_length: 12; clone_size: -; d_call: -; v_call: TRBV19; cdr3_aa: CASSIPWLAPIF; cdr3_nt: TGTGCCAGTAGTATTCCCTGGCTAGCGCCAATCTTC
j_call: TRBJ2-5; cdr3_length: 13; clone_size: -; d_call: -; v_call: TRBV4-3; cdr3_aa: CASSQGTQETQYF; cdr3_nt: TGCGCCAGCAGCCAAGGTACACAAGAGACCCAGTACTTC
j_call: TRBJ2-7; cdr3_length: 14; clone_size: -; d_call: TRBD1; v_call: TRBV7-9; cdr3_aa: CASSFGDSSYEQYF; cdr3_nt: TGTGCCAGCAGCTTCGGGGACAGCTCCTACGAGCAGTACTTC
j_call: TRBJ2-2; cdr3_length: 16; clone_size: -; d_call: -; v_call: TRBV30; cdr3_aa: CAWSVLGGADTGELFF; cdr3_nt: TGTGCCTGGAGTGTACTCGGGGGCGCCGACACCGGGGAGCTGTTTTTT
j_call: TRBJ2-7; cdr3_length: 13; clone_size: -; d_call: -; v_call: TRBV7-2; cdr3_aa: CASSLDRSYEQYF; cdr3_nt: TGTGCCAGCAGCTTAGACCGCAGCTACGAGCAGTACTTC
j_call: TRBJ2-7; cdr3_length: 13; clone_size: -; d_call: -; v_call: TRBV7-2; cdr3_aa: CASSLIRGYEQYF; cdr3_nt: TGTGCCAGCAGCTTGATCAGGGGCTACGAGCAGTACTTC
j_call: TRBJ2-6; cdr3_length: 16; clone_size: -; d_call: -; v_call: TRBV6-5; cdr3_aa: CASSYGRNSGANVLTF; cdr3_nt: TGTGCCAGCAGTTACGGCAGGAACTCTGGGGCCAACGTCCTGACTTTC
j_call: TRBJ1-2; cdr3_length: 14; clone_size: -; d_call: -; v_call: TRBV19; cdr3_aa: CASSTPQGGYGYTF; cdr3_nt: TGTGCCAGTAGTACGCCACAGGGTGGCTATGGCTACACCTTC
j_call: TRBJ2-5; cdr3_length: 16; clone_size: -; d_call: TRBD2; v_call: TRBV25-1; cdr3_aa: CASSETRLAPQETQYF; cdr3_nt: TGTGCCAGCAGTGAGACGCGACTAGCCCCCCAAGAGACCCAGTACTTC
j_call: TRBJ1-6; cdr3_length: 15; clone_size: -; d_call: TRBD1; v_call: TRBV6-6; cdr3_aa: CASSYSGTGYSPLHF; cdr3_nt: TGTGCCAGCAGTTACTCGGGGACAGGGTACTCACCCCTCCACTTT
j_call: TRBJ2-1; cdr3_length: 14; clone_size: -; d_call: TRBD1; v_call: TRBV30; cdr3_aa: CAWTPGPSRGEQFF; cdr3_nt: TGTGCCTGGACCCCGGGACCTTCCAGGGGGGAGCAGTTCTTC